Below, one T cell receptor beta chain is given with its context. Its antigen is still unknown. Between the trimmed V and J ends, which lost 4 bases and 7 bases, there was a span of 11 bases. Germline V gene sequence: CDR1 MNHEY, CDR2 SVGAGI. The CDR3 loop spans 13 amino acids. The record originates from a study of regulatory T cells in long-lasting Graves disease. Study-wide results and caveats: Study was limited to peripheral blood, excluding thyroid tissue.

The authors built TCR beta libraries using iRepertoire HTBI primers and Arm-PCR of CDR3 regions. TCRdb re-derived calls from the multiplex PCR reads in MiXCR, one entry per CDR3 protein. The sample has 400,000 to 500,000 distinct CDR3 sequences, about a sixth seen once; the top ten hold under 30%. The time point was: newly diagnosed GD, antithyroid drugs for less than 3 months. Extracted RNA from PBMCs served as the source of the TCR library. These same records also appear under a second study, on T cells in Graves' hyperthyroidism and ophthalmopathy.

The starting material was peripheral blood mononuclear cells (PBMCs), obtained at new diagnosis, from a patient treated with antithyroid drugs. The V and J genes are TRBV6-5 and TRBJ2-1; D is possibly TRBD2 (5 bases). This clonotype was sampled from a woman under 30 with Graves disease. The CDR3 bases are TGTGCCAGCAGTTGGGCGGGCCGGAATGAGCAGTTCTTC. As protein: CASSWAGRNEQFF.